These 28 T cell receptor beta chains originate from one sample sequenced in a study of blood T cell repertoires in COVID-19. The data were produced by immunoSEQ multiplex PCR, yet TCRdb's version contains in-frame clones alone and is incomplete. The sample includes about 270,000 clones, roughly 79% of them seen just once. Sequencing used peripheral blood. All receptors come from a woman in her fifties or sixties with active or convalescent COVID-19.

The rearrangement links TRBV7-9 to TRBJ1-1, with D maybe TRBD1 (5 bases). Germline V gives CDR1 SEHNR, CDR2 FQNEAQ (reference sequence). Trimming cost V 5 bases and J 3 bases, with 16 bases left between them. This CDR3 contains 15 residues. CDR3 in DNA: TGTGCCAGCAGCGCACCCAAAGCGGGGGACACTGAAGCTTTCTTT. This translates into CASSAPKAGDTEAFF.

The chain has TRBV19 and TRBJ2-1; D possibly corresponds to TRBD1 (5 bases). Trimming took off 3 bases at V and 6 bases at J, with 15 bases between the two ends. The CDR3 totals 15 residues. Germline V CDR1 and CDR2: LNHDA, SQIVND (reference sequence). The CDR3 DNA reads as TGTGCCAGTAGTATCGTAGCAGGGTTTCTCAATGAGCAGTTCTTC. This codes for CASSIVAGFLNEQFF.

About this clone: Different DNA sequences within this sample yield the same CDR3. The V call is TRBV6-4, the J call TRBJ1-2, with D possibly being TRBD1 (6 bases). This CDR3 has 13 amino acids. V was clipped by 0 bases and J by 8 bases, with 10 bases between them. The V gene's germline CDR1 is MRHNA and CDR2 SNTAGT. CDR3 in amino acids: CASSDSTGGGYTF. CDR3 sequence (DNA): TGTGCCAGCAGTGACTCGACAGGTGGCGGCTACACCTTC.

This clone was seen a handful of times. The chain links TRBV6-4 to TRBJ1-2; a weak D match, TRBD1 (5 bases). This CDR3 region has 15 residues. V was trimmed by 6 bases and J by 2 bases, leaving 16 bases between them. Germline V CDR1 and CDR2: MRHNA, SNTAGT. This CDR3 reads CASRAQGKGNYGYTF. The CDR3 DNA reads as TGTGCCAGCAGGGCTCAGGGAAAAGGGAACTATGGCTACACCTTC.

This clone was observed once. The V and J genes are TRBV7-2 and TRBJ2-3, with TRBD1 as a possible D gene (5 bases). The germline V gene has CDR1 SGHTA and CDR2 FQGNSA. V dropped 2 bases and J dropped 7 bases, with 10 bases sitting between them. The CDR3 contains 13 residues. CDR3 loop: CASSLLRDYTQYF. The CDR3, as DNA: TGTGCCAGCAGCTTACTCAGGGATTATACGCAGTATTTT.

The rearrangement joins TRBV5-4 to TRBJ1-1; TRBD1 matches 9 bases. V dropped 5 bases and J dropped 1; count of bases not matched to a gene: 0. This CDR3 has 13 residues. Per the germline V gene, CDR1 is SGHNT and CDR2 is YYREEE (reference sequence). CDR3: CASRGQGNTEAFF. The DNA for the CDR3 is TGTGCCAGCAGGGGACAGGGGAACACTGAAGCTTTCTTT.

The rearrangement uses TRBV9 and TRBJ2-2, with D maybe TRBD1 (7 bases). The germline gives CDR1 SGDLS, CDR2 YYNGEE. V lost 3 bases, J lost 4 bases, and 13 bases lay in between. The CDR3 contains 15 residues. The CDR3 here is CASSGQGGSTGELFF. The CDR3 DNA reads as TGTGCCAGCAGCGGACAGGGAGGTAGCACCGGGGAGCTGTTTTTT.

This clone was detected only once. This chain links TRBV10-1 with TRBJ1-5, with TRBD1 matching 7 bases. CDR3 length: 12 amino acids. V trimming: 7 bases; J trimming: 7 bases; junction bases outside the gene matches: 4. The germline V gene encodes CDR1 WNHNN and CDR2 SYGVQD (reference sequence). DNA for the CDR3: TGCGCCAGCATTAGGGGGCACCAGCCCCAGCATTTT. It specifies CASIRGHQPQHF.

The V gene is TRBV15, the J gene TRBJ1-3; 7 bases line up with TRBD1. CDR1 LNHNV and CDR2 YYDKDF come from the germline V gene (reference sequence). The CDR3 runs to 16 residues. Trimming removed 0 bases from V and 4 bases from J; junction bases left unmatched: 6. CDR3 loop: CATSRDQGGEGNTIYF. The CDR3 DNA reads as TGTGCCACCAGCAGAGATCAAGGGGGCGAAGGAAACACCATATATTTT. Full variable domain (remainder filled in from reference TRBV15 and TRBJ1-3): DAMVIQNPRYQVTQFGKPVTLSCSQTLNHNVMYWYQQKSSQAPKLLFHYYDKDFNNEADTPDNFQSRRPNTSFCFLDIRSPGLGDTAMYLCATSRDQGGEGNTIYFGEGSWLTVV.

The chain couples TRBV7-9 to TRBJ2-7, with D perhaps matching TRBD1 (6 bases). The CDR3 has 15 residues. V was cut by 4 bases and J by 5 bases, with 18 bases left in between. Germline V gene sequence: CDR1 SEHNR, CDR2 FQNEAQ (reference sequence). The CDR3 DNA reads TGTGCCAGCAGCTCGACAGGACAGTCGACGGACGAGCAGTACTTC. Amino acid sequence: CASSSTGQSTDEQYF. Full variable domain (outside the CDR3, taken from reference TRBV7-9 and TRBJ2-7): DTGVSQNPRHKITKRGQNVTFRCDPISEHNRLYWYRQTLGQGPEFLTYFQNEAQLEKSRLLSDRFSAERPKGSFSTLEIQRTEQGDSAMYLCASSSTGQSTDEQYFGPGTRLTVT.

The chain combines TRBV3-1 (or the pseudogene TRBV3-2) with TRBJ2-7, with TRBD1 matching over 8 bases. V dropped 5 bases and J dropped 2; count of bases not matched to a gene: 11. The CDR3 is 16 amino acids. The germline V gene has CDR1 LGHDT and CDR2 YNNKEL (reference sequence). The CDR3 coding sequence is TGTGCCAGCAGCTCGCTCCACAGGGGGACGGCCTACGAGCAGTACTTC. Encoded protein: CASSSLHRGTAYEQYF.

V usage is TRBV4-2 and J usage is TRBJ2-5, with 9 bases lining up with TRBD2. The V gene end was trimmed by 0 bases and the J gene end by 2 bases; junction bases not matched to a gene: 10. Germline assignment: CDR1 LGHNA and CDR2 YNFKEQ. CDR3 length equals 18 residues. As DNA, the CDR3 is TGTGCCAGCAGCCAAGATTCCGGGGGAAGCGGGGGGCAAGAGACCCAGTACTTC. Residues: CASSQDSGGSGGQETQYF.

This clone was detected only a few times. This chain's CDR3 is CASSLETGAGNTIYF. DNA of the CDR3: TGCGCCAGCAGCTTGGAGACAGGGGCTGGAAACACCATATATTTT. The V gene is TRBV5-1, the J gene TRBJ1-3; 8 bases fit TRBD1. Germline values: CDR1 SGHRS, CDR2 YFSETQ. V gave up 0 bases and J gave up 2 bases; unmatched junction bases: 1. This CDR3 is built from 15 residues.

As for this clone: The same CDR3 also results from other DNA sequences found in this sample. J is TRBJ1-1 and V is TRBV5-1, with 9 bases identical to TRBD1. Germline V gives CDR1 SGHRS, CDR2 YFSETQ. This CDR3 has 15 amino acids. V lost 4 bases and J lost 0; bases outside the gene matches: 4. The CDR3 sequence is CASSLGDRVNTEAFF. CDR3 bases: TGCGCCAGCAGCCTTGGGGACAGGGTGAACACTGAAGCTTTCTTT. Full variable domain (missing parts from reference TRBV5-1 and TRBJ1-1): KAGVTQTPRYLIKTRGQQVTLSCSPISGHRSVSWYQQTPGQGLQFLFEYFSETQRNKGNFPGRFSGRQFSNSRSEMNVSTLELGDSALYLCASSLGDRVNTEAFFGQGTRLTVV.

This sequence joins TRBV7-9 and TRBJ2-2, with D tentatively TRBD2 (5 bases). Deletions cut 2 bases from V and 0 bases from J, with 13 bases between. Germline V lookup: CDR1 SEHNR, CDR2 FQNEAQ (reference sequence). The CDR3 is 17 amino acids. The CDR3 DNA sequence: TGTGCCAGCAGCTTATTGGTCGGCGGGCCGAACACCGGGGAGCTGTTTTTT. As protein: CASSLLVGGPNTGELFF.

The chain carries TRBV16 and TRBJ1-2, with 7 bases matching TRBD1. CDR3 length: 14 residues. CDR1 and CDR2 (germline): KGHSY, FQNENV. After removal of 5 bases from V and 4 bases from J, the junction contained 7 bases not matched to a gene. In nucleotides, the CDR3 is TGTGCCAGCAGCGCGCGACAGGGTCCCTATGGCTACACCTTC. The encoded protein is CASSARQGPYGYTF.

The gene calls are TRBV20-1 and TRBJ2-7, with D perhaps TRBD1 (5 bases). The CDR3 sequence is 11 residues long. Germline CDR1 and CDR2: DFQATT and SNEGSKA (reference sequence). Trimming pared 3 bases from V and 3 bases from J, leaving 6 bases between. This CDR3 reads CSASDSYEQYF. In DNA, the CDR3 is TGCAGTGCTAGCGACAGCTACGAGCAGTACTTC.

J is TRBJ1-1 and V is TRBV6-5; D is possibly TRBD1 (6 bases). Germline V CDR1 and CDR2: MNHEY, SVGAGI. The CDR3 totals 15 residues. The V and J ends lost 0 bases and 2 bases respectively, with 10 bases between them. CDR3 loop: CASSYSVQGNTEAFF. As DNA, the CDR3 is TGTGCCAGCAGTTACTCGGTACAGGGTAACACTGAAGCTTTCTTT.

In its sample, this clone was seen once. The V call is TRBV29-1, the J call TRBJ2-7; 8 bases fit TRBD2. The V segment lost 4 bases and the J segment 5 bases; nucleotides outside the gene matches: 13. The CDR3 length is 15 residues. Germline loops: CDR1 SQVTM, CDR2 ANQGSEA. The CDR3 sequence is CSVAPGGGAGHEQYF. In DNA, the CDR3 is TGCAGCGTTGCCCCCGGGGGGGGCGCGGGCCACGAGCAGTACTTC.

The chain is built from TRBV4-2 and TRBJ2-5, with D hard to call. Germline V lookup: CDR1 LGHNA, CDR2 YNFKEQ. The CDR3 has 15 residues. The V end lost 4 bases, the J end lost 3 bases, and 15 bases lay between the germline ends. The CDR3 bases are TGTGCCAGCAGCCCTGAACATGGGCGTAAAGAGACCCAGTACTTC. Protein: CASSPEHGRKETQYF.

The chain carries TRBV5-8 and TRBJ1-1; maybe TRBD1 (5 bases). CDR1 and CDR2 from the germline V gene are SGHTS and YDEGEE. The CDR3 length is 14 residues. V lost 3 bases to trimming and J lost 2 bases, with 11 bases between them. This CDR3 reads CASSSLRVNTEAFF. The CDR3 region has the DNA TGTGCCAGCAGCTCGCTCAGGGTAAACACTGAAGCTTTCTTT.

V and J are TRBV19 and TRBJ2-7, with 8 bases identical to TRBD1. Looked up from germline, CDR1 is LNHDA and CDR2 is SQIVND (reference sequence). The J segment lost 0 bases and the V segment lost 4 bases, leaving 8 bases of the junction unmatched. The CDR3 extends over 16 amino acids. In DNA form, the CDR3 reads TGTGCCAGTAGTACCCACCGGACAGGGAGCTCCTACGAGCAGTACTTC. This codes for CASSTHRTGSSYEQYF.

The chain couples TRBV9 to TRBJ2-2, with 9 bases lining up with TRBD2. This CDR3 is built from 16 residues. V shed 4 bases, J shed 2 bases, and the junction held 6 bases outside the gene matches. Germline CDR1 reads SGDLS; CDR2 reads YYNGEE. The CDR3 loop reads CASSSFSGGNTGELFF. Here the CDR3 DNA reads TGTGCCAGCAGCTCCTTTAGCGGGGGTAACACCGGGGAGCTGTTTTTT.

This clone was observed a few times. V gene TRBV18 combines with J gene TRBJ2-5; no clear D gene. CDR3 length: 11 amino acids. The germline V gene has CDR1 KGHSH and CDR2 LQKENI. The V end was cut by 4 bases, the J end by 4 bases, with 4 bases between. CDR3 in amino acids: CASSRRETQYF. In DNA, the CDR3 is TGTGCCAGCTCACGTCGAGAGACCCAGTACTTC.

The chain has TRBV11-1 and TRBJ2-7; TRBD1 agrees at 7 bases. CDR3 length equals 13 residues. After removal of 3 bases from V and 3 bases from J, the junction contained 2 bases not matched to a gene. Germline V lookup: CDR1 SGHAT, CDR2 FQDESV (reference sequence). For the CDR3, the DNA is TGTGCCAGCAGCTTGGGACAGAGCTACGAGCAGTACTTC. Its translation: CASSLGQSYEQYF.

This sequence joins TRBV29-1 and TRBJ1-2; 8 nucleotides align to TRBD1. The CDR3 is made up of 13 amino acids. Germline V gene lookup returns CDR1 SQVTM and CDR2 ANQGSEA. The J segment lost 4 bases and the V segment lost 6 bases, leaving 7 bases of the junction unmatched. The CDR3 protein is CSVPQGDGYGYTF. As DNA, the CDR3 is TGCAGCGTCCCACAGGGGGATGGCTATGGCTACACCTTC.

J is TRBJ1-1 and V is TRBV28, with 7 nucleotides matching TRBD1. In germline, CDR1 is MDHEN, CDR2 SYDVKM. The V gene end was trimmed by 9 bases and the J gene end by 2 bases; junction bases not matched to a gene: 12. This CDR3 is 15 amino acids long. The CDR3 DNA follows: TGTGCCAGTACCCGCCTTGACAGGGCAAACACTGAAGCTTTCTTT. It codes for CASTRLDRANTEAFF.

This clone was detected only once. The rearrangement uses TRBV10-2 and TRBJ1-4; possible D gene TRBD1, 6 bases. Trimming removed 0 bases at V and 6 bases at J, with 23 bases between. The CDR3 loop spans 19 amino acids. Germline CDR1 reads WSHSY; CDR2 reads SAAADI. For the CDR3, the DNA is TGCGCCAGCAGTGAGTCGGGCGACAGGCAGGTCCTCGTAGATGAAAAACTGTTTTTT. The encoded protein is CASSESGDRQVLVDEKLFF.